This entry lists 21 T cell receptor beta chains sequenced from one sample in a study of blood T cell repertoires in COVID-19. The assay was immunoSEQ multiplex PCR, and TCRdb's table has in-frame clones only and misses some. The data contain 45,000 to 65,000 clones, about four fifths of them seen just once; the ten biggest clones take up approximately 5.7%. Sample: peripheral blood. The receptors were sampled from a woman aged 55-70 years with acute or convalescent COVID-19.

The rearrangement links TRBV28 to TRBJ1-5, with 10 bases identical to TRBD1. J was trimmed by 11 bases and V by 4 bases; bases with no gene match: 11. Germline CDR1 reads MDHEN; CDR2 reads SYDVKM. This CDR3 is built from 15 residues. This CDR3 reads CASSWGDRGLGAQHF. The CDR3 DNA is TGTGCCAGCAGTTGGGGGGACAGGGGCCTCGGGGCCCAGCATTTT.

V gene TRBV30 combines with J gene TRBJ1-6; the match to TRBD1 covers 7 bases. With 3 bases clipped from V and 7 bases from J, the junction kept 9 bases outside the gene matches. CDR1 and CDR2 from the germline V gene are GTSNPN and SVGIG (reference sequence). The CDR3 covers 15 residues. The CDR3 bases are TGTGCCTGGAGAATCGGAGGGGGCGCAAATTCACCCCTCCACTTT. This sequence encodes CAWRIGGGANSPLHF.

V and J are TRBV7-2 and TRBJ1-2; 7 bases align to TRBD1. CDR3 length equals 16 residues. V was pared by 5 bases and J by 4 bases, with 13 bases of the junction left unmatched. Germline V lookup: CDR1 SGHTA, CDR2 FQGNSA. The CDR3 DNA reads TGTGCCAGCAGCGAGGCTTCGGGACAGCTGATCTATGGCTACACCTTC. Its translation is CASSEASGQLIYGYTF.

The rearrangement links TRBV19 to TRBJ1-6; 8 bases map to TRBD1. Germline trimming cut 7 bases from V and 0 bases from J; bases unmatched to any gene: 8. CDR3 length: 17 amino acids. The V gene's germline CDR1 is LNHDA and CDR2 SQIVND (reference sequence). The CDR3 protein is CASTGTGLISYNSPLHF. CDR3 in DNA: TGTGCCAGTACGGGGACAGGTCTAATCTCCTATAATTCACCCCTCCACTTT.

This clone was seen just once. This sequence joins TRBV10-1 and TRBJ2-7, with D possibly being TRBD2 (6 bases). Trimming stripped 6 bases from V and 3 bases from J, with 12 bases between. This CDR3 has 13 amino acids. Germline CDR1 is WNHNN and CDR2 is SYGVQD (reference sequence). The CDR3 is CASSRDLYYEQYF. The CDR3 nucleotides read TGCGCCAGCAGCCGGGACTTGTACTACGAGCAGTACTTC.

The chain is built from TRBV28 and TRBJ1-2; 9 bases map to TRBD1. With 3 bases clipped from V and 3 bases from J, the junction kept 5 bases outside the gene matches. The V gene's germline CDR1 is MDHEN and CDR2 SYDVKM. There are 15 residues in the CDR3. The CDR3 bases are TGTGCCAGCAGTTTCGGGACAGGGAGGGACTATGGCTACACCTTC. This gives the protein CASSFGTGRDYGYTF.

This chain uses TRBV11-2 with TRBJ2-1; TRBD2 matches 7 bases. Germline V lookup: CDR1 SGHAT, CDR2 FQNNGV. The CDR3 consists of 16 residues. V dropped 5 bases and J dropped 0; count of bases not matched to a gene: 7. The CDR3 coding sequence is TGTGCCAGCAGCGTGGGACTACCAAGCTCCTACAATGAGCAGTTCTTC. This encodes CASSVGLPSSYNEQFF.

The rearrangement joins TRBV19 to TRBJ2-2; 7 bases fit TRBD1. Germline assignment: CDR1 LNHDA and CDR2 SQIVND (reference sequence). The ends lost 9 bases at V and 6 bases at J; junction bases unmatched: 10. The CDR3 consists of 14 residues. For the CDR3, the DNA is TGTGCCAGCATGACAGGGTTAAATTCCGGGGAGCTGTTTTTT. Translating gives CASMTGLNSGELFF. The full variable domain, with the rest looked up from reference TRBV19 and TRBJ2-2, is DGGITQSPKYLFRKEGQNVTLSCEQNLNHDAMYWYRQDPGQGLRLIYYSQIVNDFQKGDIAEGYSVSREKKESFPLTVTSAQKNPTAFYLCASMTGLNSGELFFGEGSRLTVL.

The chain recombines TRBV9 with TRBJ2-1; the D is unclear. The CDR3 sequence is 12 residues long. Germline lookup yields CDR1 SGDLS and CDR2 YYNGEE. V lost 2 bases, J lost 5 bases, and 5 bases lay in between. CDR3 loop: CASSVSNNEQFF. CDR3 DNA sequence: TGTGCCAGCAGCGTCAGTAACAATGAGCAGTTCTTC. The full variable domain, in which reference TRBV9 and TRBJ2-1 provide the parts outside the CDR3, is DSGVTQTPKHLITATGQRVTLRCSPRSGDLSVYWYQQSLDQGLQFLIQYYNGEERAKGNILERFSAQQFPDLHSELNLSSLELGDSALYFCASSVSNNEQFFGPGTRLTVL.

This chain uses TRBV6-6 with TRBJ2-3, with 12 positions matching TRBD1. The V gene end was trimmed by 5 bases and the J gene end by 4 bases; junction bases not matched to a gene: 1. Germline V gene lookup returns CDR1 MNHNY and CDR2 SVGAGI (reference sequence). The CDR3 sequence is 14 residues long. The DNA for the CDR3 is TGTGCCAGCAGTGGGGACAGGGGGCCAGATACGCAGTATTTT. The encoded protein is CASSGDRGPDTQYF.

The chain links TRBV19 to TRBJ1-2; 8 bases line up with TRBD1. V trimming: 8 bases; J trimming: 0 bases; junction bases outside the gene matches: 17. The CDR3 has 18 amino acids. From germline, CDR1 is LNHDA and CDR2 SQIVND (reference sequence). In nucleotides, the CDR3 is TGTGCCAGTTTTCCCCGTCCCGGGACAGGCAACTCTAACTATGGCTACACCTTC. It encodes CASFPRPGTGNSNYGYTF.

The chain carries TRBV28 and TRBJ2-3, with TRBD2 matching 7 bases. V lost 5 bases to trimming and J lost 0 bases; unmatched junction nucleotides: 11. Germline V gene sequence: CDR1 MDHEN, CDR2 SYDVKM. The CDR3 length is 17 residues. The CDR3 spells CASSPASGGGSTDTQYF. CDR3 in DNA: TGTGCCAGCAGTCCGGCCTCGGGAGGAGGGAGCACAGATACGCAGTATTTT. Using reference TRBV28 and TRBJ2-3 for the parts outside the CDR3, the full variable domain is DVKVTQSSRYLVKRTGEKVFLECVQDMDHENMFWYRQDPGLGLRLIYFSYDVKMKEKGDIPEGYSVSREKKERFSLILESASTNQTSMYLCASSPASGGGSTDTQYFGPGTRLTVL.

The chain links TRBV28 to TRBJ1-2; D is undetermined. The V gene lost 3 bases and the J gene lost 4 bases, with 15 bases spanning the gap. The CDR3 is 15 residues long. Germline assignment: CDR1 MDHEN and CDR2 SYDVKM. The CDR3 sequence: CASSLRLEGSYGYTF. The DNA of the CDR3 is TGTGCCAGCAGTTTGCGACTGGAGGGATCCTATGGCTACACCTTC.

This clone was counted between two and nine times. The chain carries TRBV12-3 or TRBV12-4 and TRBJ2-7, with D perhaps TRBD2 (5 bases). The CDR3 length is 13 residues. The V and J ends lost 8 bases and 2 bases respectively, with 13 bases between them. CDR3 protein: CASSEVGTYEQYF. The CDR3, as DNA: TGTGCCAGCTCGGAGGTGGGCACCTACGAGCAGTACTTC.

This clone was seen only once. The rearrangement uses TRBV13 and TRBJ2-7, with 8 bases that match TRBD2. Trimming at V came to 1 base and at J to 6 bases, leaving 5 bases not matched to a gene. CDR3 length: 14 amino acids. Germline CDR1 and CDR2: PRHDT and FYEKMQ (reference sequence). CDR3 residues: CASSLASGTSEQYF. The CDR3 DNA follows: TGTGCCAGCAGCTTAGCTTCCGGGACTAGCGAGCAGTACTTC. The variable domain in full, with the rest retrieved from reference TRBV13 and TRBJ2-7, is AAGVIQSPRHLIKEKRETATLKCYPIPRHDTVYWYQQGPGQDPQFLISFYEKMQSDKGSIPDRFSAQQFSDYHSELNMSSLELGDSALYFCASSLASGTSEQYFGPGTRLTVT.

The chain recombines TRBV2 with TRBJ2-3; TRBD2 agrees at 10 bases. CDR3 length equals 16 residues. The germline V gene has CDR1 SNHLY and CDR2 FYNNEI. The V segment lost 4 bases and the J segment 8 bases; nucleotides outside the gene matches: 12. This CDR3 reads CASSATLAGTQSTQYF. The DNA of the CDR3 is TGTGCCAGCAGTGCGACACTAGCGGGGACCCAGAGTACGCAGTATTTT.

The rearrangement links TRBV19 to TRBJ2-7, with D unclear. Germline CDR1 is LNHDA and CDR2 is SQIVND (reference sequence). The germline V and J ends were trimmed by 3 bases and 2 bases, with 17 bases remaining between them. This CDR3 is 16 amino acids long. CDR3 sequence reads: CASSIKQQNSPYEQYF. For the CDR3, the DNA is TGTGCCAGTAGTATTAAGCAACAGAACTCCCCCTACGAGCAGTACTTC. Full variable domain (missing parts from reference TRBV19 and TRBJ2-7): DGGITQSPKYLFRKEGQNVTLSCEQNLNHDAMYWYRQDPGQGLRLIYYSQIVNDFQKGDIAEGYSVSREKKESFPLTVTSAQKNPTAFYLCASSIKQQNSPYEQYFGPGTRLTVT.

Worth noting for this clone: The junction does not match germline at one end; this may be a read error. J is TRBJ2-1 and V is TRBV19, with TRBD2 as a possible D gene (5 bases). Germline loops: CDR1 LNHDA, CDR2 SQIVND (reference sequence). The CDR3 is 14 amino acids. The CDR3 loop is CASRRTHSFNEQFF. In DNA, the CDR3 is TGTGCCAGTAGAAGGACTCATTCCTTCAATGAGCAGTTCTTC. The full variable domain, rest sourced from reference TRBV19 and TRBJ2-1, is DGGITQSPKYLFRKEGQNVTLSCEQNLNHDAMYWYRQDPGQGLRLIYYSQIVNDFQKGDIAEGYSVSREKKESFPLTVTSAQKNPTAFYLCASRRTHSFNEQFFGPGTRLTVL.

The chain employs TRBV24-1 and TRBJ1-1, with D possibly being TRBD1 (6 bases). CDR1 and CDR2 (germline): KGHDR, SFDVKD. The CDR3 runs 15 residues. The V end lost 3 bases, the J end lost 5 bases, and 15 bases lay between the germline ends. The CDR3 reads CATSDGAGAGTEAFF. CDR3 sequence (DNA): TGTGCCACCAGTGATGGGGCGGGGGCTGGGACTGAAGCTTTCTTT.

The chain recombines TRBV6-5 with TRBJ1-1; no clear D. CDR1 is MNHEY, CDR2 SVGAGI, per germline. The V and J ends lost 6 bases and 1 base respectively, with 9 bases between them. CDR3 length: 13 residues. The CDR3 loop is CASRSPRNTEAFF. CDR3 nucleotide sequence: TGTGCCAGCAGGAGCCCCCGGAACACTGAAGCTTTCTTT.

V and J are TRBV3-1 (or the pseudogene TRBV3-2) and TRBJ1-2, with unresolved D. Between the trimmed V and J ends, which lost 4 bases and 7 bases, there was a span of 16 bases. This CDR3 comprises 14 residues. Germline CDR1 LGHDT, CDR2 YNNKEL (reference sequence). The CDR3 protein is CASSLRLEVSGYTF. Written as DNA, the CDR3 is TGTGCCAGCAGCCTCCGGCTGGAGGTTTCTGGCTACACCTTC.